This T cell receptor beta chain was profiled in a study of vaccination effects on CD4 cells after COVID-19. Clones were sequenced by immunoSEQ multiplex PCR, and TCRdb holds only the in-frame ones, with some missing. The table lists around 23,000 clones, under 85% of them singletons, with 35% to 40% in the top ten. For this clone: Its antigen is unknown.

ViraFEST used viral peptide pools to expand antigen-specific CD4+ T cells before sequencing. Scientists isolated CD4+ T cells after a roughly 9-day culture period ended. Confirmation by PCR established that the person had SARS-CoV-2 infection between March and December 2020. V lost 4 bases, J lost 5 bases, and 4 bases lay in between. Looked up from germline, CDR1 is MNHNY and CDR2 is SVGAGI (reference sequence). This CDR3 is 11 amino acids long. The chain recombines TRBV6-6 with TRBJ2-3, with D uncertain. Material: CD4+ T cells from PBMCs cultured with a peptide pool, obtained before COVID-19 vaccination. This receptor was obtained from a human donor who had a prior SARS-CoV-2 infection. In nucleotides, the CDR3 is TGTGCCAGCAGTTTACTAGATACGCAGTATTTT. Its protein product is CASSLLDTQYF.